Shown below are 7 T cell receptor beta chains from a single sample sequenced in a study of shared clonotypes between healthy human individuals. Some clones are missing from TCRdb's copy, which holds only in-frame ones; the method was immunoSEQ multiplex PCR. The sample contains about 1.4 million clones, approximately 97% of which appear only once. The sample taken for sequencing was naive CD4+ T cells sorted from blood. Subset of the sample: CD45RA+ positively selected. The receptors derive from a man aged 25 to 40 in good health.

This chain joins TRBV6-1 and TRBJ2-1; D gene ambiguous. The CDR3 is 14 amino acids. Germline V gene sequence: CDR1 MNHNS, CDR2 SASEGT. Deletions cut 2 bases from V and 1 base from J, with 6 bases between. As DNA, the CDR3 is TGTGCCAGCAGTGAAAATATGTCCTACAATGAGCAGTTCTTC. Translating it yields CASSENMSYNEQFF.

The chain uses TRBV25-1 and TRBJ2-5; 9 nucleotides match TRBD2. CDR1 MGHDK and CDR2 SYGVNS come from the germline V gene. CDR3 length equals 15 residues. The trim removed 3 bases at V and 2 bases at J, leaving 4 bases unmatched. CDR3: CASSEGLAGQETQYF. CDR3 bases: TGTGCCAGCAGTGAGGGACTAGCAGGACAAGAGACCCAGTACTTC.

The V gene is TRBV5-1, the J gene TRBJ2-3; D is ambiguous. The ends were cut back, 0 bases at V and 2 bases at J, with 4 bases in the middle. CDR1 and CDR2 (germline): SGHRS, YFSETQ. The CDR3 has 13 residues. CDR3 sequence: CASSLDATDTQYF. The CDR3 DNA is TGCGCCAGCAGCTTGGACGCCACAGATACGCAGTATTTT. The entire variable domain, with the rest obtained from reference TRBV5-1 and TRBJ2-3, is as follows: KAGVTQTPRYLIKTRGQQVTLSCSPISGHRSVSWYQQTPGQGLQFLFEYFSETQRNKGNFPGRFSGRQFSNSRSEMNVSTLELGDSALYLCASSLDATDTQYFGPGTRLTVL.

CDR3 nucleotide sequence: TGTGCCACCAGCAGGGACTCGACAGTCTCTGGAAACACCATATATTTT. It yields the protein CATSRDSTVSGNTIYF. This chain connects TRBV15 to TRBJ1-3, with D perhaps matching TRBD1 (5 bases). The germline gives CDR1 LNHNV, CDR2 YYDKDF (reference sequence). Trimming removed 3 bases at V and 0 bases at J, with 12 bases between. The CDR3 spans 16 residues.

This chain's CDR3 is CSVSPAAAAAQYF. In nucleotides, the CDR3 is TGCAGCGTTTCCCCCGCGGCCGCCGCGGCCCAGTACTTC. The rearrangement joins TRBV29-1 to TRBJ2-5; D uncertain. Trimming stripped 5 bases from V and 9 bases from J, with 19 bases between. The CDR3 runs 13 residues. The germline CDR1 and CDR2 sequences are SQVTM and ANQGSEA.

The V gene is TRBV6-5, the J gene TRBJ1-3; TRBD1 might be the D (6 bases). V lost 5 bases and J 4 bases, leaving 15 bases between the germline ends. The CDR3 consists of 15 residues. The germline V gene has CDR1 MNHEY and CDR2 SVGAGI. In DNA form, the CDR3 reads TGTGCCAGCAGTCAAACAGGGTGGCTCGGAAACACCATATATTTT. Translated: CASSQTGWLGNTIYF.

V gene TRBV30 combines with J gene TRBJ1-1; possible D gene TRBD1, 5 bases. V was trimmed by 3 bases and J by 4 bases, leaving 15 bases between them. Germline V gene sequence: CDR1 GTSNPN, CDR2 SVGIG (reference sequence). The CDR3 is 14 amino acids. The CDR3 region has the DNA TGTGCCTGGAGAGGAGACAGCAAAGTCACTGAAGCTTTCTTT. This translates into CAWRGDSKVTEAFF.